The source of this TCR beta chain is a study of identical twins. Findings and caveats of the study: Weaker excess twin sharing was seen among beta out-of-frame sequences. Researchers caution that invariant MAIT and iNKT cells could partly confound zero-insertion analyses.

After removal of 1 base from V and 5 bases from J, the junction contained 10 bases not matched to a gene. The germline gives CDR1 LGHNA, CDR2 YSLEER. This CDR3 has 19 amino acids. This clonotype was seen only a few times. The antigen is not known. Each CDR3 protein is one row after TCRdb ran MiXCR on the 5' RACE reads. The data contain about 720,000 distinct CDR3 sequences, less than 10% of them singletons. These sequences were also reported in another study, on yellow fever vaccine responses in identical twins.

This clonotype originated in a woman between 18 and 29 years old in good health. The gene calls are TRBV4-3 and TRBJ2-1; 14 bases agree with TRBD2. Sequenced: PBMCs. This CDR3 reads CASSQGTRPGLAGDNEQFF. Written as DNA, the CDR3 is TGCGCCAGCAGCCAAGGAACCCGACCGGGACTAGCGGGGGACAATGAGCAGTTCTTC.